One sample yielded the 18 T cell receptor beta chains listed below, sequenced in a study of cytomegalovirus exposure and HLA in healthy donors. The PCR ran on 60 Vbeta and 13 Jbeta primers. TCRdb's copy holds only in-frame clones and misses some; the assay was immunoSEQ multiplex PCR. Among 130,000 or so clones listed, 77% were seen once. The specimen sequenced was PBMCs. These receptors all stem from a man aged 18-30 years in good health and CMV-seropositive.

The chain has TRBV7-2 and TRBJ1-2; 7 bases line up with TRBD1. Germline V gene lookup returns CDR1 SGHTA and CDR2 FQGNSA. The V gene end was trimmed by 1 base and the J gene end by 4 bases; junction bases not matched to a gene: 9. The CDR3 is made up of 16 amino acids. CDR3 bases: TGTGCCAGCAGCTTAGAACCGGGACAGATTTCCTATGGCTACACCTTC. As protein: CASSLEPGQISYGYTF. The variable domain in full, with the rest retrieved from reference TRBV7-2 and TRBJ1-2, is GAGVSQSPSNKVTEKGKDVELRCDPISGHTALYWYRQSLGQGLEFLIYFQGNSAPDKSGLPSDRFSAERTGGSVSTLTIQRTQQEDSAVYLCASSLEPGQISYGYTFGSGTRLTVV.

This chain links TRBV15 with TRBJ2-1; 9 positions agree with TRBD2. The CDR3 runs 15 residues. Germline V gene data show CDR1 as LNHNV and CDR2 as YYDKDF (reference sequence). The junction had 2 bases not matched to a gene; V was cut back by 1 base and J by 4 bases. The CDR3 spells CATSRGAGGYNEQFF. Written as DNA, the CDR3 is TGTGCCACCAGCAGAGGAGCGGGGGGTTACAATGAGCAGTTCTTC. The complete variable domain, with remaining parts taken from reference TRBV15 and TRBJ2-1, reads DAMVIQNPRYQVTQFGKPVTLSCSQTLNHNVMYWYQQKSSQAPKLLFHYYDKDFNNEADTPDNFQSRRPNTSFCFLDIRSPGLGDTAMYLCATSRGAGGYNEQFFGPGTRLTVL.

J is TRBJ2-7 and V is TRBV6-5, with 8 positions matching TRBD2. The CDR3 extends over 15 amino acids. In germline, CDR1 is MNHEY, CDR2 SVGAGI. J lost 2 bases, V lost 5 bases, and 8 bases had no gene match. This CDR3 reads CASSTGTRDPYEQYF. DNA for the CDR3: TGTGCCAGCAGTACTGGGACTAGGGACCCCTACGAGCAGTACTTC.

The chain carries TRBV6-5 and TRBJ2-4; D is ambiguous. Trimming left V 2 bases short and J 9 bases short, with 14 bases between. This CDR3 has 14 amino acids. CDR1 is MNHEY, CDR2 SVGAGI, per germline. The DNA of the CDR3 is TGTGCCAGCAGTTACGAATATGGCCGCGGCATTCAGTACTTC. Amino acid sequence: CASSYEYGRGIQYF.

The chain links TRBV6-1 to TRBJ1-5, with 7 bases aligning to TRBD1. Trimming took 6 bases from V and 1 from J; bases not matched to a gene: 6. Per germline, CDR1 MNHNS and CDR2 SASEGT. This CDR3 spans 15 amino acids. CDR3 protein: CASSVDRASNQPQHF. CDR3 coding DNA: TGTGCCAGCAGCGTCGACAGGGCCAGCAATCAGCCCCAGCATTTT.

The V gene is TRBV19, the J gene TRBJ1-1; a weak D match, TRBD1 (6 bases). This CDR3 contains 19 residues. Trimming removed 5 bases at V and 1 base at J, with 26 bases between. The germline gives CDR1 LNHDA, CDR2 SQIVND (reference sequence). Here the CDR3 DNA reads TGTGCCAGTAGTTCGGTCTGGCCAGGGGACATGTCTGAGAACACTGAAGCTTTCTTT. Amino acids: CASSSVWPGDMSENTEAFF.

This clone has a handful of counts. The J gene is TRBJ2-1, the V gene TRBV10-3; D possibly corresponds to TRBD1 (6 bases). The V end was cut by 11 bases, the J end by 3 bases, with 17 bases between. This CDR3 region has 14 residues. Looked up from germline, CDR1 is ENHRY and CDR2 is SYGVKD. In DNA, the CDR3 is TGTGCCGTCCAACAGGGTACTGGCTACAATGAGCAGTTCTTC. Translation gives CAVQQGTGYNEQFF.

Here the CDR3 reads CASSLVAGTSYNEQFF. DNA of the CDR3: TGTGCCAGCAGCTTAGTAGCGGGGACATCGTACAATGAGCAGTTCTTC. The chain has TRBV11-2 and TRBJ2-1, with 8 bases aligning to TRBD2. Germline CDR1 and CDR2: SGHAT and FQNNGV. CDR3 length equals 16 residues. The V segment lost 1 base and the J segment 4 bases; nucleotides outside the gene matches: 6.

There are a few counts of this clone. This chain connects TRBV4-1 to TRBJ2-2; 7 positions match TRBD2. The length of the CDR3 is 16 residues. Unmatched junction bases numbered 11, after V lost 6 bases and J lost 4 bases. The germline V gene has CDR1 MGHRA and CDR2 YSYEKL. The CDR3 is CASSGGLESVTGELFF. The CDR3, as DNA: TGCGCCAGCAGTGGCGGACTAGAATCTGTCACCGGGGAGCTGTTTTTT.

The rearrangement uses TRBV7-6 and TRBJ2-1, with 11 bases matching TRBD2. CDR3 size: 15 residues. Germline CDR1 is SGHVS and CDR2 is FNYEAQ. V trimming: 2 bases; J trimming: 7 bases; junction bases outside the gene matches: 4. CDR3 DNA sequence: TGTGCCAGCAGCTTACTAGCGGGGGGTTGGAATGAGCAGTTCTTC. Translation gives CASSLLAGGWNEQFF.

This chain links TRBV19 with TRBJ1-4; TRBD1 agrees at 8 bases. The CDR3 runs to 17 residues. Germline CDR1 reads LNHDA; CDR2 reads SQIVND (reference sequence). J gave up 3 bases and V 9 bases, and 15 bases lay outside the gene matches. This CDR3 reads CARNSGTGEISNEKLFF. The CDR3 region has the DNA TGTGCCAGAAACTCCGGGACAGGAGAAATTTCTAATGAAAAACTGTTTTTT.

The V gene is TRBV9, the J gene TRBJ1-4; 9 bases match TRBD1. CDR1 and CDR2 (germline): SGDLS, YYNGEE. The CDR3 is made up of 15 amino acids. Trimming removed 0 bases from V and 5 bases from J; junction bases left unmatched: 2. The CDR3 here is CASSVGGQGNEKLFF. CDR3 nucleotide sequence: TGTGCCAGCAGCGTAGGTGGACAGGGGAATGAAAAACTGTTTTTT.

This chain connects TRBV7-6 to TRBJ2-1; 12 bases are a match to TRBD2. With V trimmed by 2 bases and J by 7 bases, 3 bases remained unmatched. This CDR3 is 15 amino acids long. Germline-derived CDR1 and CDR2 are SGHVS and FNYEAQ. The CDR3 loop is CASSLLAGGRNEQFF. For the CDR3, the DNA is TGTGCCAGCAGCTTACTAGCGGGGGGGAGGAATGAGCAGTTCTTC.

The rearrangement joins TRBV6-1 to TRBJ1-1, with D possibly matching TRBD1 (5 bases). CDR1 and CDR2 from the germline V gene are MNHNS and SASEGT. The CDR3 runs to 12 residues. DNA of the CDR3: TGTGGCATAAAAGGGGCGAACACTGAAGCTTTCTTT. Translation gives CGIKGANTEAFF.

This clone was detected only a few times. V and J are TRBV5-5 and TRBJ1-5; D is perhaps TRBD1 (6 bases). This CDR3 has 16 residues. Per germline, CDR1 SGHKS and CDR2 YYEKEE (reference sequence). V gave up 4 bases and J gave up 5 bases, with 19 bases separating them. This CDR3 is CASSRVGWGQDQPQHF. CDR3 bases: TGTGCCAGCAGCCGGGTGGGGTGGGGGCAGGATCAGCCCCAGCATTTT.

DNA for the CDR3: TGTGCCAGCAGCTTAGACGGCAGGGATACCTACGAGCAGTACTTC. Amino acid sequence: CASSLDGRDTYEQYF. V gene TRBV11-2 combines with J gene TRBJ2-7; TRBD1 is a possible D gene (5 bases). Germline V lookup: CDR1 SGHAT, CDR2 FQNNGV. This CDR3 is built from 15 residues. V was pared by 0 bases and J by 2 bases, with 11 bases between.

The gene calls are TRBV19 and TRBJ2-1, with D perhaps TRBD2 (6 bases). The CDR3 runs 14 residues. Germline V gene lookup returns CDR1 LNHDA and CDR2 SQIVND (reference sequence). With 3 bases removed from V and 10 bases from J, the gap between germline ends came to 16 bases. The CDR3 region is CASSMRDLPGEQFF. The DNA of the CDR3 is TGTGCCAGTAGTATGCGGGACTTGCCGGGGGAGCAGTTCTTC. Complete variable domain (other parts from reference TRBV19 and TRBJ2-1): DGGITQSPKYLFRKEGQNVTLSCEQNLNHDAMYWYRQDPGQGLRLIYYSQIVNDFQKGDIAEGYSVSREKKESFPLTVTSAQKNPTAFYLCASSMRDLPGEQFFGPGTRLTVL.

The chain carries TRBV18 and TRBJ1-1, with D perhaps matching TRBD1 (5 bases). There are 16 residues in the CDR3. V was cut by 3 bases and J by 0 bases, with 14 bases left in between. From germline, CDR1 is KGHSH and CDR2 LQKENI. CDR3 nucleotides: TGTGCCAGCTCACCTAAAAGAGGGGACTTGAACACTGAAGCTTTCTTT. Its translation is CASSPKRGDLNTEAFF.